A single sample gave rise to the 2 T cell receptor beta chains below, sequenced in a study of beta chain features in type 1 diabetes. All of the isolated RNA was reverse transcribed, so expressed TCRB transcripts were sequenced. Assay used: immunoSEQ multiplex PCR; TCRdb lists only in-frame clones, some missing. Of roughly 500,000 clones listed, about 30% are singletons. Sequenced sample: naive CD4+ T cells from blood. These TCRs come from a man between 18 and 29 years old in good health.

This clone has just a few counts. The J gene is TRBJ2-1, the V gene TRBV6-6; D not resolved. This CDR3 is built from 13 residues. The germline V gene has CDR1 MNHNY and CDR2 SVGAGI (reference sequence). Trimming pared 6 bases from V and 16 bases from J, leaving 22 bases between. CDR3 in DNA: TGTGCCAGCAGCGCGCCCCAGCCAATGAGCAGTTTCTTC. It is translated as CASSAPQPMSSFF.

In its sample, this clone was seen a few times. The rearrangement links TRBV11-2 to TRBJ2-1; 7 nucleotides line up with TRBD2. J lost 10 bases, V lost 5 bases, and 5 bases had no gene match. CDR3 length: 12 residues. Germline CDR1 is SGHAT and CDR2 is FQNNGV. The CDR3 protein is CASSQREREQFF. Written as DNA, the CDR3 is TGTGCCAGCAGCCAGCGGGAAAGGGAGCAGTTCTTC.